These 26 T cell receptor beta chains came from one sample sequenced in a study of blood T cell repertoires in COVID-19. Sequenced by immunoSEQ multiplex PCR; TCRdb stores in-frame clones only, minus some. The sample yields about 320,000 clones, just over 85% seen once. Material: PBMCs or T cells enriched from blood (not recorded which). These receptor sequences come from a woman younger than 30 who had recovered from COVID-19.

The V and J genes are TRBV19 and TRBJ2-1, with 8 bases identical to TRBD2. V dropped 8 bases and J dropped 7; count of bases not matched to a gene: 22. The CDR3 consists of 18 residues. Germline V gene lookup returns CDR1 LNHDA and CDR2 SQIVND (reference sequence). The CDR3 DNA sequence: TGTGCCAGTGCTGGTGGCGGGAGGCCCGACCCTGCTCTAAATGAGCAGTTCTTC. Amino acids: CASAGGGRPDPALNEQFF.

The chain uses TRBV19 and TRBJ1-6; 9 bases align to TRBD1. The CDR3 consists of 20 residues. The J segment lost 2 bases and the V segment lost 7 bases, leaving 18 bases of the junction unmatched. The germline V gene has CDR1 LNHDA and CDR2 SQIVND (reference sequence). The CDR3 protein is CASKRATGTGNLPYNSPLHF. The CDR3, as DNA: TGTGCCAGTAAGAGGGCAACCGGGACAGGGAATCTTCCCTATAATTCACCCCTCCACTTT.

This clone occurred a few times. The identical CDR3 is also encoded by other nucleotide sequences in the sample. The V gene is TRBV19, the J gene TRBJ1-1; D remains unclear. This CDR3 is 15 amino acids long. Germline CDR1 and CDR2: LNHDA and SQIVND (reference sequence). V was shortened by 5 bases and J by 0 bases, with 13 bases between the two germline ends. The CDR3 reads CASSSRTGLNTEAFF. The DNA of the CDR3 is TGTGCCAGTAGTTCCAGGACGGGATTGAACACTGAAGCTTTCTTT.

This clone has at least ten counts. The rearrangement joins TRBV6-1 to TRBJ2-7, with D unresolved. CDR3 length: 15 residues. Germline V gene sequence: CDR1 MNHNS, CDR2 SASEGT. V dropped 2 bases and J dropped 1 base, with 12 bases sitting between them. CDR3 bases: TGTGCCAGCAGTGAATGGGTGGGCCCATCCTACGAGCAGTACTTC. Its translation is CASSEWVGPSYEQYF.

The CDR3 spells CASRTGLDTEAFF. The CDR3 region has the DNA TGTGCCAGCCGGACAGGGTTGGACACTGAAGCTTTCTTT. The chain carries TRBV6-5 and TRBJ1-1; 8 nucleotides match TRBD1. The CDR3 spans 13 residues. Germline-derived CDR1 and CDR2 are MNHEY and SVGAGI. V lost 8 bases, J lost 3 bases, and 5 bases stayed unmatched.

The CDR3 DNA reads as TGTGCCAGCAGGAAGGAAGCAGGGCCCAATTTGCACGAGCAGTACTTC. Its protein product is CASRKEAGPNLHEQYF. This rearrangement joins TRBV28 to TRBJ2-7; D perhaps matches TRBD1 (5 bases). Germline V lookup: CDR1 MDHEN, CDR2 SYDVKM. V shed 6 bases and J shed 5 bases, with 23 bases lying between them. CDR3 length equals 16 residues. Full variable domain (missing parts from reference TRBV28 and TRBJ2-7): DVKVTQSSRYLVKRTGEKVFLECVQDMDHENMFWYRQDPGLGLRLIYFSYDVKMKEKGDIPEGYSVSREKKERFSLILESASTNQTSMYLCASRKEAGPNLHEQYFGPGTRLTVT.

On this clone itself: A read error may produce the germline difference seen at one junction end. The V call is TRBV9, the J call TRBJ2-5; possible D gene TRBD2, 5 bases. The CDR3 extends over 14 amino acids. The germline V gene encodes CDR1 SGDLS and CDR2 YYNGEE. The CDR3 nucleotides are TGTGCCAGCAGCCCGAGGGTTAGTCAAGAGGCCCAGTACTTC. This gives the protein CASSPRVSQEAQYF.

The chain has TRBV10-3 and TRBJ2-1; 12 nucleotides agree with TRBD2. Germline assignment: CDR1 ENHRY and CDR2 SYGVKD. The V and J ends lost 0 bases and 12 bases, in that order; junction bases with no gene match: 6. The length of the CDR3 is 15 residues. The CDR3 bases are TGTGCCATCAGTGAGTCTGCTAGCGGGAGGGGAATGCAGTTCTTC. It specifies CAISESASGRGMQFF.

V gene TRBV11-2 combines with J gene TRBJ2-3; D possibly corresponds to TRBD2 (6 bases). CDR1 SGHAT and CDR2 FQNNGV come from the germline V gene. The CDR3 consists of 14 residues. Trimming cost V 3 bases and J 4 bases, with 11 bases left between them. CDR3 DNA: TGTGCCAGCAGCTTTGGCGGGACGGCAGATACGCAGTATTTT. This encodes CASSFGGTADTQYF.

V is TRBV5-1 and J is TRBJ2-3, with 9 bases lining up with TRBD2. J lost 2 bases, V lost 3 bases, and 19 bases had no gene match. This CDR3 comprises 20 residues. Per the germline V gene, CDR1 is SGHRS and CDR2 is YFSETQ. The CDR3 nucleotides read TGCGCCAGCAGCTCGGCCGGTCGCCAGAGCGGGAGGCTTATCACAGATACGCAGTATTTT. Translating gives CASSSAGRQSGRLITDTQYF.

This clone occurred once. This chain links TRBV6-7 with TRBJ1-6; 7 bases align to TRBD1. TRBV6-7 is an open reading frame whose function is uncertain. The CDR3 has 17 amino acids. Trimming cost V 0 bases and J 10 bases; bases outside gene matches: 12. The CDR3: CASSYSTGYPLRSPLHF. The CDR3 region has the DNA TGTGCCAGCAGTTACTCGACAGGGTACCCTCTGAGGTCACCCCTCCACTTT.

The chain carries TRBV30 and TRBJ2-7; D is perhaps TRBD1 (6 bases). The germline gives CDR1 GTSNPN, CDR2 SVGIG (reference sequence). V was trimmed by 5 bases and J by 5 bases, leaving 25 bases between them. There are 16 residues in the CDR3. The CDR3 is CAWAKVGTGRPHEQYF. Here the CDR3 DNA reads TGTGCCTGGGCTAAAGTGGGCACAGGGCGCCCCCACGAGCAGTACTTC. The variable domain in full, with the rest retrieved from reference TRBV30 and TRBJ2-7, is SQTIHQWPATLVQPVGSPLSLECTVEGTSNPNLYWYRQAAGRGLQLLFYSVGIGQISSEVPQNLSASRPQDRQFILSSKKLLLSDSGFYLCAWAKVGTGRPHEQYFGPGTRLTVT.

The V gene is TRBV3-1 (or the pseudogene TRBV3-2), the J gene TRBJ2-2; D is perhaps TRBD2 (5 bases). V lost 6 bases and J 8 bases, leaving 16 bases between the germline ends. Germline CDR1 is LGHDT and CDR2 is YNNKEL (reference sequence). The CDR3 totals 14 residues. The CDR3 DNA reads TGTGCCAGCAGTATGAGTATCTCGGGGGGGGAGCTGTTTTTT. It yields the protein CASSMSISGGELFF.

The V and J genes are TRBV19 and TRBJ1-2; TRBD1 aligns across 12 bases. Germline assignment: CDR1 LNHDA and CDR2 SQIVND (reference sequence). The trim removed 3 bases at V and 10 bases at J, leaving 3 bases unmatched. The CDR3 spans 13 residues. CDR3 coding DNA: TGTGCCAGTAGTATGGGACAGGGGGCCGACTACACCTTC. Protein sequence: CASSMGQGADYTF.

The J gene is TRBJ2-3, the V gene TRBV28; TRBD2 matches at 10 bases. Germline CDR1 reads MDHEN; CDR2 reads SYDVKM. With 5 bases clipped from V and 1 base from J, the junction kept 6 bases outside the gene matches. This CDR3 has 16 residues. The DNA of the CDR3 is TGTGCCAGCAGTCCATCCCTAGCGGGGGGCACAGATACGCAGTATTTT. This sequence encodes CASSPSLAGGTDTQYF.

The rearrangement joins TRBV6-5 to TRBJ1-2; 10 bases line up with TRBD1. The CDR3 is made up of 16 amino acids. V was clipped by 3 bases and J by 1 base; unmatched bases: 5. In germline, CDR1 is MNHEY, CDR2 SVGAGI. For the CDR3, the DNA is TGTGCCAGCAGTTATGGGACAGGGGTCCTTAACTATGGCTACACCTTC. Its protein product is CASSYGTGVLNYGYTF.

Concerning this clone: The sample contains more than one DNA sequence encoding this CDR3. The rearrangement joins TRBV9 to TRBJ2-3; the match to TRBD2 covers 8 bases. Germline CDR1 SGDLS, CDR2 YYNGEE. V shed 0 bases and J 3 bases; nucleotides not matched to a gene: 3. The length of the CDR3 is 15 residues. This CDR3 reads CASSVGAGGTDTQYF. DNA of the CDR3: TGTGCCAGCAGCGTAGGGGCGGGAGGAACAGATACGCAGTATTTT.

The V call is TRBV5-1, the J call TRBJ2-7, with TRBD2 matching 8 bases. From germline, CDR1 is SGHRS and CDR2 YFSETQ. The CDR3 totals 17 residues. The V and J ends lost 0 bases and 5 bases, in that order; junction bases with no gene match: 13. CDR3 nucleotide sequence: TGCGCCAGCAGCTTGGGGGGGACCGGGACTAGTTCGAACGAGCAGTACTTC. It specifies CASSLGGTGTSSNEQYF.

This clone is medium-sized. The V gene is TRBV2, the J gene TRBJ2-7; possible D gene TRBD1, 6 bases. With 2 bases removed from V and 0 bases from J, the gap between germline ends came to 17 bases. CDR1 and CDR2 from the germline V gene are SNHLY and FYNNEI. This CDR3 spans 17 amino acids. CDR3 DNA sequence: TGTGCCAGCAGTGAACTAAGCTACAGGGCAAGCTCCTACGAGCAGTACTTC. Protein: CASSELSYRASSYEQYF.

V gene TRBV12-5 combines with J gene TRBJ1-6, with 7 bases lining up with TRBD1. The CDR3 has 15 residues. The V segment lost 5 bases and the J segment 8 bases; nucleotides outside the gene matches: 9. Germline CDR1 reads LGHNT; CDR2 reads FRNRAP. CDR3 sequence (DNA): TGTGCTAGTGGTCCCATAGGCACAGGGGATTCACCCCTCCACTTT. It yields the protein CASGPIGTGDSPLHF.

CDR3 bases: TGTGCCAGTAGTATAGGCGGACAGGGGGTCGAGCAGTACTTC. Translated: CASSIGGQGVEQYF. The chain uses TRBV19 and TRBJ2-7; 10 bases fit TRBD1. V trimming: 1 base; J trimming: 6 bases; junction bases outside the gene matches: 3. The length of the CDR3 is 14 residues. Germline loops: CDR1 LNHDA, CDR2 SQIVND (reference sequence).

The rearrangement joins TRBV19 to TRBJ1-1; tentative D call: TRBD1 (6 bases). The CDR3 length is 11 residues. Trimming cost V 6 bases and J 8 bases, with 10 bases left between them. Germline CDR1 LNHDA, CDR2 SQIVND (reference sequence). In DNA, the CDR3 is TGTGCCAGTAGGAGGGGGTGGGAAGCTTTCTTT. Protein: CASRRGWEAFF.

The chain combines TRBV27 with TRBJ1-2; the match to TRBD1 covers 7 bases. Germline trimming cut 6 bases from V and 4 bases from J; bases unmatched to any gene: 5. Germline V gives CDR1 MNHEY, CDR2 SMNVEV (reference sequence). This CDR3 contains 13 residues. The CDR3 here is CASRRTGGYGYTF. Here the CDR3 DNA reads TGTGCCAGCAGACGGACAGGAGGCTATGGCTACACCTTC.

This rearrangement joins TRBV28 to TRBJ2-3; D might be TRBD2 (7 bases). Trimming removed 7 bases at V and 4 bases at J, with 21 bases between. The germline V gene has CDR1 MDHEN and CDR2 SYDVKM. The CDR3 has 16 residues. The CDR3: CASTQGWREQADTQYF. The CDR3 nucleotides read TGTGCCAGCACCCAGGGGTGGCGGGAGCAGGCAGATACGCAGTATTTT. Full variable domain (rest looked up from reference TRBV28 and TRBJ2-3): DVKVTQSSRYLVKRTGEKVFLECVQDMDHENMFWYRQDPGLGLRLIYFSYDVKMKEKGDIPEGYSVSREKKERFSLILESASTNQTSMYLCASTQGWREQADTQYFGPGTRLTVL.

The J gene is TRBJ1-2, the V gene TRBV5-6; D call uncertain. CDR1 SGHDT and CDR2 YYEEEE come from the germline V gene. This CDR3 has 14 residues. Trimming took 0 bases from V and 8 from J, leaving 14 bases between them. The CDR3 region is CASSLVPIREGYTF. CDR3 bases: TGTGCCAGCAGCTTGGTCCCTATTAGGGAGGGCTACACCTTC.

This clone was observed once. The chain combines TRBV5-1 with TRBJ2-1, with D tentatively TRBD2 (5 bases). V was pared by 6 bases and J by 9 bases, with 13 bases between. The CDR3 runs to 12 residues. Germline-derived CDR1 and CDR2 are SGHRS and YFSETQ. The CDR3 region is CASISPGSEQFF. The CDR3 DNA reads TGCGCCAGCATCTCGCCGGGGAGTGAGCAGTTCTTC. Looking up the rest from reference TRBV5-1 and TRBJ2-1 gives the full variable domain: KAGVTQTPRYLIKTRGQQVTLSCSPISGHRSVSWYQQTPGQGLQFLFEYFSETQRNKGNFPGRFSGRQFSNSRSEMNVSTLELGDSALYLCASISPGSEQFFGPGTRLTVL.